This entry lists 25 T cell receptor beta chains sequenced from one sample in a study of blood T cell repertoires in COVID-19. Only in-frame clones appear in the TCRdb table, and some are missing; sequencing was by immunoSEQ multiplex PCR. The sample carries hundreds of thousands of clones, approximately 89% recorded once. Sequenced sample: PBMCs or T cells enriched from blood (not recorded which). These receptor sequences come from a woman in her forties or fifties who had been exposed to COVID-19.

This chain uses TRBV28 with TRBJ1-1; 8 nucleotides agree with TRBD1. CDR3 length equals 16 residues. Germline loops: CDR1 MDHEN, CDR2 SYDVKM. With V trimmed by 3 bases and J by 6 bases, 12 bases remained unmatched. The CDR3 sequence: CASSFAGRGLVAEAFF. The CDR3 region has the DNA TGTGCCAGCAGTTTTGCGGGCAGGGGGCTTGTCGCTGAAGCTTTCTTT.

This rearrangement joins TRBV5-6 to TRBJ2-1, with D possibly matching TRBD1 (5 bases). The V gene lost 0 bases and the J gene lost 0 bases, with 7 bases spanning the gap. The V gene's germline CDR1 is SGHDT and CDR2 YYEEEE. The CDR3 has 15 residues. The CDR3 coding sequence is TGTGCCAGCAGCTTGGGGACACCCTCCTACAATGAGCAGTTCTTC. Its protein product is CASSLGTPSYNEQFF.

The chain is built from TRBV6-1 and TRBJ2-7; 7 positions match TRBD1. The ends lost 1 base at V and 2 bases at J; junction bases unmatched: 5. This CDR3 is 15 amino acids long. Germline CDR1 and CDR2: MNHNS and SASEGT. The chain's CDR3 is CASSEVEGAPYEQYF. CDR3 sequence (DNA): TGTGCCAGCAGTGAAGTAGAGGGGGCCCCCTACGAGCAGTACTTC.

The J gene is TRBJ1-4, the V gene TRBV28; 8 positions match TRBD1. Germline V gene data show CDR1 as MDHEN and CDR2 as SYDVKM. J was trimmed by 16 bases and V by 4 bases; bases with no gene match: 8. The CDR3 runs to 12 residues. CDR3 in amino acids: CASSSGDRKAFF. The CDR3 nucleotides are TGTGCCAGCAGTTCAGGGGACAGGAAGGCGTTTTTT.

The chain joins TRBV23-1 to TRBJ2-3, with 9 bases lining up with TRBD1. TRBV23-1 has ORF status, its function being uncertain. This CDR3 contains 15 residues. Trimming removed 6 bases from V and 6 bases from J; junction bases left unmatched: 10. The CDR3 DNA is TGCGCCAGCAGACCCTCGGGACAGGGCATGGATACGCAGTATTTT. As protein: CASRPSGQGMDTQYF.

CDR3: CASRVSGNTIYF. CDR3 sequence (DNA): TGTGCCAGTCGAGTCTCTGGAAACACCATATATTTT. The chain has TRBV2 and TRBJ1-3; D not resolved. The CDR3 runs to 12 residues. The germline V and J ends were trimmed by 9 bases and 0 bases, with 6 bases remaining between them. CDR1 is SNHLY and CDR2 is FYNNEI in the germline V gene.

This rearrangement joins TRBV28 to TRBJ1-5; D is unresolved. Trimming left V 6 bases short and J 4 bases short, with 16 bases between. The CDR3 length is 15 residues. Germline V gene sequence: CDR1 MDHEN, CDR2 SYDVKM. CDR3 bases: TGTGCCAGCAGCCCTACGGGTCAGCCGAATCAGCCCCAGCATTTT. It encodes CASSPTGQPNQPQHF.

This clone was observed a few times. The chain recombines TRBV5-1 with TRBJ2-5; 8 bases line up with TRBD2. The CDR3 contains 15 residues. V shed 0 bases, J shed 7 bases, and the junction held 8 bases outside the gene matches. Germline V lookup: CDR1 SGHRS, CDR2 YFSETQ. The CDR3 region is CASSLAGSGAGTQYF. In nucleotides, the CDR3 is TGCGCCAGCAGCTTGGCCGGTAGCGGGGCGGGGACCCAGTACTTC.

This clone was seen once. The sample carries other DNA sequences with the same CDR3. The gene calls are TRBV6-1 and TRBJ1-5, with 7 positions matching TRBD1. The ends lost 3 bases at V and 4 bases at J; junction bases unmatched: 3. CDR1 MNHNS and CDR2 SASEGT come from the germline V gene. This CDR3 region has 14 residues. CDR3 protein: CASSEGQSNQPQHF. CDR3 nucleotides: TGTGCCAGCAGTGAGGGACAGTCGAATCAGCCCCAGCATTTT.

Here the CDR3 DNA reads TGCGCCAGCAGCCCCGGCCGGGAATTCAATCAGCCCCAGCATTTT. This translates into CASSPGREFNQPQHF. The V and J genes are TRBV4-1 and TRBJ1-5; D remains ambiguous. Per germline, CDR1 MGHRA and CDR2 YSYEKL. Between the trimmed V and J ends, which lost 4 bases and 3 bases, there was a span of 13 bases. The CDR3 sequence is 15 residues long.

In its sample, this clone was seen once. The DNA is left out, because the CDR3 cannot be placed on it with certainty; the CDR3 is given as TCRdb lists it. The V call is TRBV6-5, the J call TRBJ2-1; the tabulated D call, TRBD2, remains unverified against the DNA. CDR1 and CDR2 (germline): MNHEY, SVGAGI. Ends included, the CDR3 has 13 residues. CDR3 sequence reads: CASTREGVASGIF.

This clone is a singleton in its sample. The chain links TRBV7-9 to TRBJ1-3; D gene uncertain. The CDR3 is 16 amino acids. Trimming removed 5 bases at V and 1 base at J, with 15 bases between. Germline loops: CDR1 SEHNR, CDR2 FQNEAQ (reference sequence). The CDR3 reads CASSSGPRSSGNTIYF. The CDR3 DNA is TGTGCCAGCAGCAGTGGGCCCAGGTCGTCTGGAAACACCATATATTTT.

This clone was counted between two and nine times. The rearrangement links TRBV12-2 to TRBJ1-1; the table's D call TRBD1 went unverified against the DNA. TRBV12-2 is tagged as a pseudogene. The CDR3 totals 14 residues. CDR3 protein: CASQSVGANTEAFF. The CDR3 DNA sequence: TGTGCAAGCCAGTCTGTAGGGGCTAACACTGAAGCTTTCTTT.

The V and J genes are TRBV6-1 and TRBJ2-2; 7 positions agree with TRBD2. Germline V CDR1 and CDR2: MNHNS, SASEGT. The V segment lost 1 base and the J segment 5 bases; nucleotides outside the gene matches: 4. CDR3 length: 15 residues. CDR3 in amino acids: CASSEGPGGTGELFF. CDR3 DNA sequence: TGTGCCAGCAGTGAAGGTCCGGGGGGTACCGGGGAGCTGTTTTTT.

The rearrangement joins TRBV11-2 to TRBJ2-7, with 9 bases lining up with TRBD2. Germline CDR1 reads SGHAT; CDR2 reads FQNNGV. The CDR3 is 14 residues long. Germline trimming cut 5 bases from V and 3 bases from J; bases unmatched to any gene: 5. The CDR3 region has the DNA TGTGCCAGCAGCCTGGGACTAGCTAGCTACGAGCAGTACTTC. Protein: CASSLGLASYEQYF.

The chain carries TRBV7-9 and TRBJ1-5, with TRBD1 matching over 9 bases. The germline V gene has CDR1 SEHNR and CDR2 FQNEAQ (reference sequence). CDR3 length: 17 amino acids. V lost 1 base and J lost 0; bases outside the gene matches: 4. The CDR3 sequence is CASSLVGTGYSNQPQHF. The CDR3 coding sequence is TGTGCCAGCAGCTTAGTCGGGACAGGGTATAGCAATCAGCCCCAGCATTTT.

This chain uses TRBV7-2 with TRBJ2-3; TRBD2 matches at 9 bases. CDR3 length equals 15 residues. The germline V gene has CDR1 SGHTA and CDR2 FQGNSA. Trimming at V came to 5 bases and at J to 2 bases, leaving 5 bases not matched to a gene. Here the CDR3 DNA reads TGTGCCAGCAGCCTTAGCGGGGGACCCACAGATACGCAGTATTTT. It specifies CASSLSGGPTDTQYF.

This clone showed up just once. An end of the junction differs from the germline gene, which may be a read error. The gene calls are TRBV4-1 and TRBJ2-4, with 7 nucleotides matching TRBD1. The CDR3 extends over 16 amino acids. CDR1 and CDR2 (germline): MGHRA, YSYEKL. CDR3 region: CASSEETGSSKNIQYF. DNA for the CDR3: TGCGCCAGCAGCGAAGAGACAGGGTCGTCCAAAAACATTCAGTACTTC.

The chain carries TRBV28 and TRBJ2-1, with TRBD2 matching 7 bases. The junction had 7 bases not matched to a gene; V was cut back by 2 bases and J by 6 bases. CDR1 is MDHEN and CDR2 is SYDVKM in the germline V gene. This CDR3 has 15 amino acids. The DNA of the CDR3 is TGTGCCAGCAGTTTAGGGACCCGACTAGCCAATGAGCAGTTCTTC. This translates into CASSLGTRLANEQFF.

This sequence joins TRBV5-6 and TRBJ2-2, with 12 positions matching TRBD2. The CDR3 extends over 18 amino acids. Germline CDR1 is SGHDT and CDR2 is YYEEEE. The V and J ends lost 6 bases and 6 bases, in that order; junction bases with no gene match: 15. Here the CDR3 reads CASTLSPSGGAGAGELFF. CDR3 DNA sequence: TGTGCCAGCACCCTCTCGCCTAGCGGGGGGGCGGGGGCCGGGGAGCTGTTTTTT. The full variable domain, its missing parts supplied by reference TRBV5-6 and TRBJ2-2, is DAGVTQSPTHLIKTRGQQVTLRCSPKSGHDTVSWYQQALGQGPQFIFQYYEEEERQRGNFPDRFSGHQFPNYSSELNVNALLLGDSALYLCASTLSPSGGAGAGELFFGEGSRLTVL.

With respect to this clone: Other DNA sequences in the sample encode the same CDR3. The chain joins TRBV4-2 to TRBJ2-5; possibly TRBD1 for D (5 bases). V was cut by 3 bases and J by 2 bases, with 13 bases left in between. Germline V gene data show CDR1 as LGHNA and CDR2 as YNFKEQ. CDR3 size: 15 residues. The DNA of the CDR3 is TGTGCCAGCAGCCAGGCACAGGCGGTACAAGAGACCCAGTACTTC. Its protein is CASSQAQAVQETQYF.

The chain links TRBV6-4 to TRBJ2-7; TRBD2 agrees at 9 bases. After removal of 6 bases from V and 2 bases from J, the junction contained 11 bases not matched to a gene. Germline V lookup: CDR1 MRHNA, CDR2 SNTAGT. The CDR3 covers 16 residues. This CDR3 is CASRAIAGADPYEQYF. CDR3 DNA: TGTGCCAGCAGAGCTATAGCGGGGGCCGACCCCTACGAGCAGTACTTC.

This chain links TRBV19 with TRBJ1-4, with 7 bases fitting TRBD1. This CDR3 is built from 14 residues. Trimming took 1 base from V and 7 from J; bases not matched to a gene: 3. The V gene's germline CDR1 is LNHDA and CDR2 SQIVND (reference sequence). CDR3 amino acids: CASSIGQGAEKLFF. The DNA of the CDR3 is TGTGCCAGTAGTATAGGACAGGGCGCTGAAAAACTGTTTTTT.

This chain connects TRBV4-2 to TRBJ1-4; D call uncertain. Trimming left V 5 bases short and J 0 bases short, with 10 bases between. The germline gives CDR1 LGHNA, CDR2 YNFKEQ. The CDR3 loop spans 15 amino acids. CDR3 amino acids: CASSSAAPTNEKLFF. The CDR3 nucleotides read TGTGCCAGCAGCTCAGCGGCTCCAACTAATGAAAAACTGTTTTTT.

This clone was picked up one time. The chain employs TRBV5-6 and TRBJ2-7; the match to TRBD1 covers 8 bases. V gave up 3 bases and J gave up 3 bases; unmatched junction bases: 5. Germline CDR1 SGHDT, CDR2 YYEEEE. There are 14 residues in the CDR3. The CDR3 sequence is CASSSTDRGYEQYF. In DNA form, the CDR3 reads TGTGCCAGCAGCTCGACCGACAGGGGCTACGAGCAGTACTTC.